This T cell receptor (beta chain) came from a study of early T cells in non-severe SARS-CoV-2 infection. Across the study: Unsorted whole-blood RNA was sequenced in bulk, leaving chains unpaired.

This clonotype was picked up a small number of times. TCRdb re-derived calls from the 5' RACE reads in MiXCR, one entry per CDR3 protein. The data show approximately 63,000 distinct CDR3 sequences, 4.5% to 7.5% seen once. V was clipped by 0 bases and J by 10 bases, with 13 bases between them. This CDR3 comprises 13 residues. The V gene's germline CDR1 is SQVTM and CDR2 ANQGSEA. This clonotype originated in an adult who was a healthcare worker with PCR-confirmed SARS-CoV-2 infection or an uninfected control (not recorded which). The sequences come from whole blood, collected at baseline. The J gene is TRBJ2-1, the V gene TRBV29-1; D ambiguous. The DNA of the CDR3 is TGCAGCGTTGAAGATCCAGGATTCAGGGAGCAGTTCTTC. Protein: CSVEDPGFREQFF.